These 11 T cell receptor beta chains share one sample of origin, sequenced in a study of CD8 T cells in Susac syndrome. Reverse transcription of 0.5 to 1 ug RNA was performed with random hexamers. TCRdb independently ran MiXCR on the immunoSEQ multiplex PCR reads; one entry per CDR3 protein. The table lists 140,000 or so distinct CDR3 sequences, about 95% of them singletons, with approximately 0.12% in the top ten. The sample consisted of CD4+ T cells from PBMCs. These receptors all come from a human donor with multiple sclerosis.

This clonotype was detected a few times. The V and J genes are TRBV23-1 and TRBJ2-1; 9 positions agree with TRBD1. TRBV23-1 is an ORF; its function is uncertain. The length of the CDR3 is 15 residues. V shed 3 bases, J shed 7 bases, and the junction held 7 bases outside the gene matches. The CDR3 here is CASSHTGGCGNEQFF. CDR3 nucleotide sequence: TGCGCCAGCAGTCACACAGGGGGCTGTGGAAATGAGCAGTTCTTC.

The V call is TRBV7-2, the J call TRBJ1-2, with unresolved D. V was trimmed by 5 bases and J by 8 bases, leaving 15 bases between them. Germline V lookup: CDR1 SGHTA, CDR2 FQGNSA. The CDR3 contains 13 residues. Here the CDR3 DNA reads TGTGCCAGCAGCCCTAAGTCGGATGTAGGCTACACCTTC. Translation: CASSPKSDVGYTF. The variable domain in full, completed from reference TRBV7-2 and TRBJ1-2, reads GAGVSQSPSNKVTEKGKDVELRCDPISGHTALYWYRQSLGQGLEFLIYFQGNSAPDKSGLPSDRFSAERTGGSVSTLTIQRTQQEDSAVYLCASSPKSDVGYTFGSGTRLTVV.

This chain connects TRBV3-1 to TRBJ1-5, with 7 bases lining up with TRBD1. Germline V lookup: CDR1 LGHDT, CDR2 YNNKEL (reference sequence). The junction had 3 bases not matched to a gene; V was cut back by 4 bases and J by 6 bases. This CDR3 comprises 13 residues. The CDR3: CASSLEGAQPQHF. The CDR3 DNA reads as TGTGCCAGCAGCCTTGAGGGGGCTCAGCCCCAGCATTTT.

The J gene is TRBJ2-6, the V gene TRBV30; perhaps TRBD1 as D (5 bases). The CDR3 loop spans 13 amino acids. Per germline, CDR1 GTSNPN and CDR2 SVGIG (reference sequence). CDR3 loop: CASGFSGANVLTF. CDR3 nucleotides: TGTGCTTCAGGGTTCTCTGGGGCCAACGTCCTGACTTTC.

This rearrangement joins TRBV6-1 to TRBJ2-7, with a weak D call TRBD2 (6 bases). Germline V gene data show CDR1 as MNHNS and CDR2 as SASEGT. Trimming pared 7 bases from V and 3 bases from J, leaving 22 bases between. The CDR3 is made up of 16 amino acids. CDR3 in amino acids: CASIQLGRSEVYEQYF. In nucleotides, the CDR3 is TGTGCCAGCATACAACTGGGGAGGAGCGAGGTCTACGAGCAGTACTTC.

V gene TRBV6-1 combines with J gene TRBJ2-7; 7 bases fit TRBD2. V shed 0 bases, J shed 3 bases, and the junction held 11 bases outside the gene matches. Germline V gene sequence: CDR1 MNHNS, CDR2 SASEGT. The CDR3 contains 17 residues. CDR3 DNA sequence: TGTGCCAGCAGTGAAGCGGGGAGGGAAAGGTGGGTCTACGAGCAGTACTTC. Translating it yields CASSEAGRERWVYEQYF.

This rearrangement joins TRBV7-9 to TRBJ2-7; D not certain. V was cut by 2 bases and J by 5 bases, with 13 bases left in between. The CDR3 covers 14 residues. Germline V gene data show CDR1 as SEHNR and CDR2 as FQNEAQ (reference sequence). For the CDR3, the DNA is TGTGCCAGCAGCTTAACGTTCGGCGCCAACGAGCAGTACTTC. Amino acids: CASSLTFGANEQYF.

V gene TRBV30 combines with J gene TRBJ1-4; no clear D. CDR3 length equals 15 residues. Trimming cost V 0 bases and J 3 bases, with 11 bases left between them. CDR1 and CDR2 (germline): GTSNPN, SVGIG (reference sequence). The CDR3 DNA reads as TGTGCCTGGAGTGTACTAAGCAGCCCTAATGAAAAACTGTTTTTT. Its translation: CAWSVLSSPNEKLFF.

This chain uses TRBV7-2 with TRBJ2-5; possible D gene TRBD2, 5 bases. Germline values: CDR1 SGHTA, CDR2 FQGNSA. The length of the CDR3 is 14 residues. Trimming shortened V by 3 bases and J by 2 bases, and 10 bases separated the two germline ends. CDR3 amino acids: CASSLGSLQETQYF. In DNA form, the CDR3 reads TGTGCCAGCAGCTTGGGGAGTCTGCAAGAGACCCAGTACTTC.

The gene calls are TRBV27 and TRBJ2-1; 11 positions agree with TRBD2. CDR3 length: 15 residues. Trimming took 2 bases from V and 6 from J; bases not matched to a gene: 3. Germline CDR1 reads MNHEY; CDR2 reads SMNVEV (reference sequence). CDR3 residues: CASSLLLAGGNEQFF. The CDR3 DNA follows: TGTGCCAGCAGTTTACTCCTAGCGGGAGGCAATGAGCAGTTCTTC.

The genes are TRBV15 and TRBJ1-2, with D possibly TRBD1 on 5 matching bases. The CDR3 sequence is 16 residues long. Germline CDR1 is LNHNV and CDR2 is YYDKDF (reference sequence). V lost 0 bases to trimming and J lost 3 bases, with 14 bases between them. The CDR3 loop reads CATSRDREGEDYGYTF. The CDR3 nucleotides read TGTGCCACCAGCAGAGATCGGGAAGGGGAAGACTATGGCTACACCTTC.